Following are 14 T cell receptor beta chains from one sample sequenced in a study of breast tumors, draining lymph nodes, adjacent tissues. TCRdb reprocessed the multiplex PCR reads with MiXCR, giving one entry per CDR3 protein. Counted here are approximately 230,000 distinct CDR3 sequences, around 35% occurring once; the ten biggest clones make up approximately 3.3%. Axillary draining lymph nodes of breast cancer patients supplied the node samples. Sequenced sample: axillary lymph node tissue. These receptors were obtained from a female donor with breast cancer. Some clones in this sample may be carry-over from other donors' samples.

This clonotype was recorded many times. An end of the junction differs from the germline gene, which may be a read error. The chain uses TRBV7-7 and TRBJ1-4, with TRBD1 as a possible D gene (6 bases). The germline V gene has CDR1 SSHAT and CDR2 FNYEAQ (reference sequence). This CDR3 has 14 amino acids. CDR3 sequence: CASSPGGTNEKLFF. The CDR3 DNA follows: TGTGCTAGCAGCCCGGGGGGCACTAATGAAAAACTGTTTTTT.

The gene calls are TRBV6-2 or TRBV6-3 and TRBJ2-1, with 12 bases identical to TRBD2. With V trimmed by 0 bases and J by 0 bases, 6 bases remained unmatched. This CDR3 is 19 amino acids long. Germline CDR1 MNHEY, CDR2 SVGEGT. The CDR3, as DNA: TGTGCCAGCAGTTACTCGAACCTAGCGGGGGGGCGCTCCTACAATGAGCAGTTCTTC. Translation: CASSYSNLAGGRSYNEQFF.

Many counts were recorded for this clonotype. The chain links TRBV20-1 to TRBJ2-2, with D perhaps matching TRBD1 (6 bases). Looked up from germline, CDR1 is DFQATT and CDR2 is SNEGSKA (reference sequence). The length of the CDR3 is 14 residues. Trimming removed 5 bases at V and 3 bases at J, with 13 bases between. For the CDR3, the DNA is TGCAGTGCTGACTCAGGGGCGTACACCGGGGAGCTGTTTTTT. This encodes CSADSGAYTGELFF.

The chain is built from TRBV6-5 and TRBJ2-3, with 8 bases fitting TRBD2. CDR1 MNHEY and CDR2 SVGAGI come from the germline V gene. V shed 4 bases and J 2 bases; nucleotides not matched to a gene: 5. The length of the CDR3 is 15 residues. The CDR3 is CASSLTSAYTDTQYF. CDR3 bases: TGTGCCAGCAGTTTGACTAGCGCCTACACAGATACGCAGTATTTT.

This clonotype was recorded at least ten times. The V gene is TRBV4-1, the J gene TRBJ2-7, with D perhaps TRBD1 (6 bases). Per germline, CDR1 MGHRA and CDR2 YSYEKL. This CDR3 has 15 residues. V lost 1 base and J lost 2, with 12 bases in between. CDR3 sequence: CASSQVGQGTYEQYF. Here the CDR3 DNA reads TGCGCCAGCAGCCAAGTGGGGCAGGGGACCTACGAGCAGTACTTC.

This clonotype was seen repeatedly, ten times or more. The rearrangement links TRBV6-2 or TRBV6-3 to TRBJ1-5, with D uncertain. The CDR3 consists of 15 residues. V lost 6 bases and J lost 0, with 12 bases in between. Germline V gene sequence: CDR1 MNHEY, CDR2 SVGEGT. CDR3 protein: CASRMTDYSNQPQHF. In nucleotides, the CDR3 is TGTGCCAGCAGGATGACCGATTATAGCAATCAGCCCCAGCATTTT.

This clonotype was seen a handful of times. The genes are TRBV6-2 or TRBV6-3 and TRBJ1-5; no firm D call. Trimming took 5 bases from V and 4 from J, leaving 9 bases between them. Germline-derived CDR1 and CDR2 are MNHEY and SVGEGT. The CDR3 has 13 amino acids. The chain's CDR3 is CASSDPGNQPQHF. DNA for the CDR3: TGTGCCAGCAGTGACCCCGGAAATCAGCCCCAGCATTTT.

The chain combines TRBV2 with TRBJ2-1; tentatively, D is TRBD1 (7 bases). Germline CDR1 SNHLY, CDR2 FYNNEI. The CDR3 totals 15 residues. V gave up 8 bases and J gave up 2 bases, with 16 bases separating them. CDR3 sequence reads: CASRRGTVTYNEQFF. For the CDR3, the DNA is TGTGCCAGCCGCCGGGGGACAGTCACCTACAATGAGCAGTTCTTC.

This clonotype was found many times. The CDR3: CASSEILTSGRGEQYF. In DNA form, the CDR3 reads TGCGCCAGCAGTGAGATACTGACTAGCGGGAGGGGCGAGCAGTACTTC. V is TRBV10-2 and J is TRBJ2-7, with 14 positions matching TRBD2. Germline V lookup: CDR1 WSHSY, CDR2 SAAADI. The junction had 6 bases not matched to a gene; V was cut back by 2 bases and J by 6 bases. The CDR3 contains 16 residues.

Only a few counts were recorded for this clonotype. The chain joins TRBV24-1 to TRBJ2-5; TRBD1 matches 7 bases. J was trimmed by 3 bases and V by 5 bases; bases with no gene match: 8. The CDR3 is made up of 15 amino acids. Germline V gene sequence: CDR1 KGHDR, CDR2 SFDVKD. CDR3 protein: CATSAWVQGEETQYF. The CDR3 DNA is TGTGCCACCAGTGCCTGGGTCCAGGGGGAAGAGACCCAGTACTTC.

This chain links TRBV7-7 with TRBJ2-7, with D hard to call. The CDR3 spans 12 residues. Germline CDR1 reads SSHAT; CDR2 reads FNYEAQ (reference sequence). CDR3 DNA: TGTGCTAGATCCCCGAACAACTACGAGCAGTACTTC. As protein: CARSPNNYEQYF.

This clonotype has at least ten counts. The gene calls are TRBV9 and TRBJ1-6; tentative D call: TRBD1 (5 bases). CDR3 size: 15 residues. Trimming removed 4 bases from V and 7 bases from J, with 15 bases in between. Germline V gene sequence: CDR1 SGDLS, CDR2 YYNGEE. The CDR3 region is CASSLTDSSNSPLHF. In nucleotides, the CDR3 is TGTGCCAGCAGCCTGACAGACAGTTCAAATTCACCCCTCCACTTT.

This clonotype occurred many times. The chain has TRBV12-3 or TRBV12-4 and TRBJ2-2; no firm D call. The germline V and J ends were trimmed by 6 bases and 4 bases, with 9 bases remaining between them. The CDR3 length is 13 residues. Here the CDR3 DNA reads TGTGCCAGCAGATTACATAGCACCGGGGAGCTGTTTTTT. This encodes CASRLHSTGELFF.

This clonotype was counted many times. CDR3 coding DNA: TGTGCCAGCAGCTCCACGGACGGAAATGAAAAACTGTTTTTT. Amino acid sequence: CASSSTDGNEKLFF. This chain joins TRBV7-2 and TRBJ1-4; D remains ambiguous. Germline lookup yields CDR1 SGHTA and CDR2 FQGNSA. CDR3 length: 14 amino acids. Deletions cut 4 bases from V and 5 bases from J, with 11 bases between.